This TCR beta chain was profiled in a study of T-cell reconstitution after alpha-beta-depleted transplantation in children. The authors prepared the TCRbeta library with unique molecular identifiers. MiXCR was run by TCRdb on the PCR reads, yielding one entry per CDR3 protein. The profile shows over 70,000 distinct CDR3 sequences, approximately 8.4% of them singletons. This clonotype appeared many times. This CDR3 spans 13 amino acids. Germline CDR1 reads SGHTA; CDR2 reads FQGNSA. Trimming removed 7 bases from V and 7 bases from J, with 14 bases in between. The sample here was PBMCs from the stem cell graft donor, taken from the stem cell graft. The chain joins TRBV7-2 to TRBJ2-1, with D hard to call. This sequence was found in a human donor who donated a stem cell graft to a child with congenital amegakaryocytic thrombocytopenia. The CDR3 is CASTPFQRNEQFF. The CDR3 nucleotides are TGTGCCAGCACCCCTTTCCAGCGAAATGAGCAGTTCTTC.